These 5 T cell receptor beta chains were all obtained from the same sample, sequenced in a study of T-cell reconstitution after alpha-beta-depleted transplantation in children (dated by TCRdb to the mid-2010s). Interpreted using the paper, the treatment or condition label stands for: allogeneic hematopoietic cell transplantation with graft depleted of TCRalphabeta T cells and CD19 B cells. Library construction relied on PCR. Sequencing took place on an Illumina HiSeq 2500. To normalize quantification of the TCRbeta repertoire, the TCR libraries were built with molecular barcoding that relied on unique molecular identifiers. The raw public reads went through TCRdb reprocessing: fastp at Q25, MiXCR clone calling, in-frame beta chains kept. Identical CDR3 protein sequences are pooled into one entry, listed with their most common genes and DNA. The sample contains 95,000 to 150,000 distinct CDR3 sequences, 23% of them found a single time. The ten largest clones add up to under 12% of the sample.

The sequences come from PBMCs, mostly from graft donor cells, collected 180 days after TCRalphabeta/CD19-depleted stem cell transplant. The receptors come from a male patient between 2 and 15 years old who had a stem cell transplant for chronic granulomatous disease, so the T cells may come from the graft donor.

Many counts were recorded for this clonotype. V usage is TRBV18 and J usage is TRBJ1-3, with D hard to call. V lost 3 bases and J 0 bases, leaving 9 bases between the germline ends. The length of the CDR3 is 15 residues. Germline V gives CDR1 KGHSH, CDR2 LQKENI. The DNA of the CDR3 is TGTGCCAGCTCACCTACAGCACTCTCTGGAAACACCATATATTTT. Protein sequence: CASSPTALSGNTIYF.

The chain links TRBV27 to TRBJ2-1; the D is unclear. Germline V gene lookup returns CDR1 MNHEY and CDR2 SMNVEV (reference sequence). This CDR3 is 18 amino acids long. The V and J ends lost 0 bases and 6 bases respectively, with 21 bases between them. The CDR3 here is CASSLSIGLGDWLNEQFF. In DNA form, the CDR3 reads TGTGCCAGCAGTTTATCCATAGGTTTGGGTGATTGGCTCAATGAGCAGTTCTTC.

V is TRBV12-3 or TRBV12-4 and J is TRBJ2-7; maybe TRBD2 (5 bases). Trimming removed 6 bases at V and 6 bases at J, with 12 bases between. The CDR3 spans 12 residues. CDR3 in DNA: TGTGCCAGCAGGGGTCCTAGCCGCGAGCAGTACTTC. Amino acid sequence: CASRGPSREQYF.

The rearrangement links TRBV20-1 to TRBJ2-1, with 8 bases identical to TRBD2. From germline, CDR1 is DFQATT and CDR2 SNEGSKA (reference sequence). V shed 3 bases, J shed 4 bases, and the junction held 14 bases outside the gene matches. The CDR3 spans 17 residues. CDR3 DNA: TGCAGTGCTAGCCCGATACCCCAGCGGGGGACTTACAATGAGCAGTTCTTC. This encodes CSASPIPQRGTYNEQFF.

The DNA for the CDR3 is TGTGCCATATCTCAAAACACAGATACGCAGTATTTT. Protein sequence: CAISQNTDTQYF. The rearrangement uses TRBV10-3 and TRBJ2-3, with D unclear. V was trimmed by 9 bases and J by 2 bases, leaving 9 bases between them. This CDR3 spans 12 amino acids. Germline loops: CDR1 ENHRY, CDR2 SYGVKD.